The T cell receptor (beta chain) described here comes from a study of a mutant IDH1 vaccine in newly diagnosed glioma. TCRdb keeps only in-frame clones here, not all; method: immunoSEQ multiplex PCR. The table includes tens of thousands of clones, around 80% detected once. Time point here: baseline, week 1 (first vaccination visit). Noted treatment: pre-vaccination baseline after standard-of-care therapy. The CDR3 loop spans 15 amino acids. From germline, CDR1 is LNHDA and CDR2 SQIVND (reference sequence). J gave up 6 bases and V 3 bases, and 6 bases lay outside the gene matches. The receptor comes from a man aged 25 to 45 with glioma. This specimen was PBMCs, taken from a glioma patient treated with radiotherapy, temozolomide or both. The rearrangement joins TRBV19 to TRBJ1-5; 9 bases align to TRBD1. This CDR3 is CASSIPGQGTQPQHF. CDR3 DNA sequence: TGTGCCAGTAGTATTCCGGGACAGGGAACTCAGCCCCAGCATTTT.